One sample yielded the 2 T cell receptor beta chains listed below, sequenced in a study of blood T cell repertoires in COVID-19 (dated by TCRdb to the early 2020s). Libraries were constructed by the immunoSEQ multiplex PCR assay. TCRdb limited this immuneACCESS table to in-frame rearrangements with V and J called. A share of clones is missing; checked studies link under half to unresolved V genes, and the rest is unexplained. This sample has about 200,000 clones in its table, and 70% to 90% of those were observed once. Clones ranked in the top ten supply about 8.8% of the sample. The sequenced material came from PBMCs or T cells enriched from blood (not recorded which). The source of these receptors is a woman aged 18-29 years who had recovered from COVID-19.

This chain connects TRBV30 to TRBJ2-7, with TRBD2 matching over 7 bases. The ends lost 1 base at V and 3 bases at J; junction bases unmatched: 3. The CDR3 is 13 residues long. Per the germline V gene, CDR1 is GTSNPN and CDR2 is SVGIG (reference sequence). The CDR3 DNA reads as TGTGCCTGGAGTGGCGGGAGTTTCTACGAGCAGTACTTC. Protein product: CAWSGGSFYEQYF.

The rearrangement links TRBV3-1 (or the pseudogene TRBV3-2) to TRBJ2-5; TRBD2 matches at 12 bases. CDR3 length: 18 amino acids. Germline CDR1 LGHDT, CDR2 YNNKEL (reference sequence). J was trimmed by 3 bases and V by 3 bases; bases with no gene match: 11. CDR3 sequence reads: CASSQTAGLAGLEETQYF. The CDR3 nucleotides read TGTGCCAGCAGCCAGACGGCCGGACTAGCGGGGTTAGAAGAGACCCAGTACTTC.